The 15 T cell receptor beta chains presented below share a single source sample, sequenced in a study of spatial heterogeneity in lung cancer. These receptors have no known antigen. Using its own MiXCR run on the 5' RACE reads, TCRdb lists one record per CDR3 protein. Seen here are some 10,000 distinct CDR3 sequences, over 6% observed once, and the top ten hold 10%. Time point of the sample: sample taken at primary tumor resection. The study, taken as a whole, reports: Mutation tallies in tumors tracked expanded intratumoral alpha and beta TCR counts.

Sequenced here: lung tumor tissue, sampled at surgery. These receptors all stem from a male donor with early-stage non-small cell lung cancer.

This clonotype was seen many times. This beta chain appears as a stray read in a library generated for alpha chains; its size is not informative. This chain connects TRBV20-1 to TRBJ1-5, with a weak D call TRBD1 (5 bases). V lost 4 bases and J lost 4, with 17 bases in between. This CDR3 has 15 amino acids. Per the germline V gene, CDR1 is DFQATT and CDR2 is SNEGSKA (reference sequence). In DNA form, the CDR3 reads TGCAGTGCTACCCCTTCGGGGGTTGAGAATCAGCCCCAGCATTTT. Its protein product is CSATPSGVENQPQHF.

This clonotype appeared many times. This beta chain appears as a stray read in a library generated for alpha chains; its size is not informative. This chain uses TRBV20-1 with TRBJ2-2; no clear D gene. Germline V gene data show CDR1 as DFQATT and CDR2 as SNEGSKA (reference sequence). Trimming took off 6 bases at V and 4 bases at J, with 12 bases between the two ends. This CDR3 spans 13 amino acids. The CDR3 loop is CSALVRSTGELFF. The DNA of the CDR3 is TGCAGTGCCTTGGTGAGGAGCACCGGGGAGCTGTTTTTT.

This clonotype was detected many times. Because this beta chain is a stray read in a library intended to capture alpha chains, its abundance should not be given much weight. The V call is TRBV12-3 or TRBV12-4, the J call TRBJ2-2, with 11 bases lining up with TRBD2. CDR3 length equals 16 residues. V was clipped by 6 bases and J by 5 bases; unmatched bases: 8. CDR3 sequence: CASSPSGRRRTGELFF. DNA for the CDR3: TGTGCCAGCAGCCCTAGCGGGAGGAGGAGAACCGGGGAGCTGTTTTTT.

This clonotype was recorded many times. This beta chain slipped into a library made for alpha chains as a stray read, so its size is not meaningful. The chain uses TRBV27 and TRBJ2-3, with D uncertain. The CDR3 runs 13 residues. Trimming left V 6 bases short and J 1 base short, with 8 bases between. Germline V gene lookup returns CDR1 MNHEY and CDR2 SMNVEV (reference sequence). In DNA, the CDR3 is TGTGCCAGCAGCACCGGACGCACAGATACGCAGTATTTT. It is translated as CASSTGRTDTQYF.

In its sample, this clonotype was seen many times. This beta chain came through as a stray read in a library set up for alpha chains, and its size says little. This chain uses TRBV14 with TRBJ1-2; unclear D gene. The V and J ends lost 2 bases and 8 bases respectively, with 9 bases between them. The CDR3 runs to 12 residues. Germline V CDR1 and CDR2: SGHDN, FVKESK. In nucleotides, the CDR3 is TGTGCCAGCAGCCAATTAGGGAGCGGCTACACCTTC. Amino acids: CASSQLGSGYTF.

This clonotype was counted ten times or more. With the library built for alpha chains, this beta chain is off target and its frequency is not meaningful. V usage is TRBV12-5 and J usage is TRBJ1-1, with a tentative D call TRBD1 (6 bases). Germline V lookup: CDR1 LGHNT, CDR2 FRNRAP. CDR3 length: 18 amino acids. Trimming removed 3 bases from V and 5 bases from J, with 25 bases in between. The CDR3 sequence is CASGFQTYRPGHRTEAFF. The DNA of the CDR3 is TGTGCTAGTGGTTTCCAAACCTACAGGCCGGGACATAGAACTGAAGCTTTCTTT.

This clonotype was recorded at least ten times. With the library built for alpha chains, this beta chain is off target and its frequency is not meaningful. The V call is TRBV20-1, the J call TRBJ2-2; 8 bases align to TRBD2. The ends lost 3 bases at V and 2 bases at J; junction bases unmatched: 5. This CDR3 has 15 residues. Germline values: CDR1 DFQATT, CDR2 SNEGSKA (reference sequence). CDR3 sequence (DNA): TGCAGTGCTAGGGAAGCGGGGGTAAACACCGGGGAGCTGTTTTTT. It translates to CSAREAGVNTGELFF.

This clonotype ranks as medium-sized. Since the library was made to target alpha chains, this beta chain is a stray read and its abundance is not meaningful. This rearrangement joins TRBV7-9 to TRBJ2-5, with D perhaps matching TRBD1 (5 bases). This CDR3 is 14 amino acids long. V gave up 1 base and J gave up 10 bases, with 16 bases separating them. Germline CDR1 SEHNR, CDR2 FQNEAQ (reference sequence). The CDR3 here is CASSLDVGRGVQYF. The CDR3 DNA follows: TGTGCCAGCAGCTTAGATGTGGGGCGTGGAGTCCAGTACTTC. Variable domain in full (rest from reference TRBV7-9 and TRBJ2-5): DTGVSQNPRHKITKRGQNVTFRCDPISEHNRLYWYRQTLGQGPEFLTYFQNEAQLEKSRLLSDRFSAERPKGSFSTLEIQRTEQGDSAMYLCASSLDVGRGVQYFGPGTRLLVL.

This clonotype has a count of ten or more. Being off target in a library aimed at alpha chains, this beta chain has a size of little meaning. The chain carries TRBV7-8 and TRBJ2-2; either TRBD1 or TRBD2 may fit D (5 bases each). V was shortened by 4 bases and J by 9 bases, with 21 bases between the two germline ends. The germline V gene encodes CDR1 SGHVS and CDR2 FQNEAQ. This CDR3 has 16 residues. DNA for the CDR3: TGTGCCAGCAGCTCATCCGGGACCTCGATTGTCAGGGAGCTGTTTTTT. It encodes CASSSSGTSIVRELFF.

This clonotype was recorded many times. This beta chain represents an off-target read in a library built for alpha chains; its size is of limited meaning. This chain joins TRBV28 and TRBJ2-7; D possibly matches TRBD1 or TRBD2 (5 bases each). Germline lookup yields CDR1 MDHEN and CDR2 SYDVKM. The CDR3 extends over 15 amino acids. Trimming removed 2 bases at V and 3 bases at J, with 14 bases between. The CDR3 nucleotides are TGTGCCAGCAGTTTAAGAGGTGGGGGACGCTACGAGCAGTACTTC. This gives the protein CASSLRGGGRYEQYF.

This clonotype was recorded a few times. Little can be read into the size of this beta chain, an off-target read in a library designed for alpha chains. The CDR3 sequence is CASSLAGARYEQYF. The CDR3, as DNA: TGTGCCAGCAGCCTAGCGGGAGCCCGCTACGAGCAGTACTTC. The rearrangement uses TRBV12-3 or TRBV12-4 and TRBJ2-7; 10 nucleotides align to TRBD2. This CDR3 has 14 residues. V lost 6 bases, J lost 3 bases, and 5 bases stayed unmatched.

This clonotype was detected a few times. This beta chain appears as a stray read in a library generated for alpha chains; its size is not informative. The V and J genes are TRBV6-1 and TRBJ1-2; tentatively, D is TRBD1 (6 bases). The V gene lost 10 bases and the J gene lost 6 bases, with 18 bases spanning the gap. Germline CDR1 reads MNHNS; CDR2 reads SASEGT. There are 13 residues in the CDR3. DNA for the CDR3: TGTGCCACAAAGGGCAGGGGAGCCGATGGCTACACCTTC. Translating gives CATKGRGADGYTF.

By sample share, this clonotype is medium-sized. The library was built for alpha chains, so this beta chain is an off-target read and its size means little. The gene calls are TRBV28 and TRBJ1-2, with TRBD1 identical over 7 bases. Germline V gene sequence: CDR1 MDHEN, CDR2 SYDVKM. V shed 4 bases and J 5 bases; nucleotides not matched to a gene: 13. The CDR3 consists of 16 residues. For the CDR3, the DNA is TGTGCCAGCAGTTCATCCAGGGGGGATATATCTTATGGCTACACCTTC. Protein: CASSSSRGDISYGYTF.

By share, this clonotype ranks as medium-sized. Within a library made for alpha chains, this beta chain is off target, and its count is uninformative. The chain joins TRBV24-1 to TRBJ2-4, with D perhaps being TRBD1 or TRBD2 (5 bases each). The CDR3 extends over 19 amino acids. The germline V and J ends were trimmed by 4 bases and 0 bases, with 21 bases remaining between them. Germline V gene lookup returns CDR1 KGHDR and CDR2 SFDVKD. CDR3 amino acids: CATSDPAGDSNLAKNIQYF. The CDR3 coding sequence is TGTGCCACCAGTGACCCCGCGGGTGACAGCAATTTAGCCAAAAACATTCAGTACTTC.

Many counts were recorded for this clonotype. This beta chain is off target for a library built for alpha chains, so its abundance means little. CDR3 bases: TGCAGTGCTACAGTTAGCGGGAGAATGGAGACCCAGTACTTC. As protein: CSATVSGRMETQYF. The chain carries TRBV20-1 and TRBJ2-5, with 9 positions matching TRBD2. The CDR3 has 14 amino acids. V dropped 4 bases and J dropped 5; count of bases not matched to a gene: 8. Germline loops: CDR1 DFQATT, CDR2 SNEGSKA (reference sequence).